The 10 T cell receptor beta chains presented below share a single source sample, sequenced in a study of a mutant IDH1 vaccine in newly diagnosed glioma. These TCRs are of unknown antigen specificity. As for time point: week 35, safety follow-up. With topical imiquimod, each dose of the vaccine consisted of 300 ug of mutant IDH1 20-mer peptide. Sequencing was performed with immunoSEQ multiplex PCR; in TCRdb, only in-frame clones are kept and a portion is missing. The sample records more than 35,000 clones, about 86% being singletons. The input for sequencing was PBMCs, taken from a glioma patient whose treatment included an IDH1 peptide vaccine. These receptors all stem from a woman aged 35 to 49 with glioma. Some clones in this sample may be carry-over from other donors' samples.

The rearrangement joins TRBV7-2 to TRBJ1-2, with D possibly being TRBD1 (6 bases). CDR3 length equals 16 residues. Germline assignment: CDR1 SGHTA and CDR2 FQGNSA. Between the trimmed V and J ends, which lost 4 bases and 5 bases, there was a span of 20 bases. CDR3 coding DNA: TGTGCCAGCAGCTCTAACAGACAGGTCCGATTTTATGGCTACACCTTC. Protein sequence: CASSSNRQVRFYGYTF.

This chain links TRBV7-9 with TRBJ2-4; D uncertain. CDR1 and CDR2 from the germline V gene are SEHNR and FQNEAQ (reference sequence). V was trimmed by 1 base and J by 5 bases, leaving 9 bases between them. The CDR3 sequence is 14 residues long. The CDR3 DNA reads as TGTGCCAGCAGCTTAGGTCCCCTAGAAAACATTCAGTACTTC. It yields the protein CASSLGPLENIQYF.

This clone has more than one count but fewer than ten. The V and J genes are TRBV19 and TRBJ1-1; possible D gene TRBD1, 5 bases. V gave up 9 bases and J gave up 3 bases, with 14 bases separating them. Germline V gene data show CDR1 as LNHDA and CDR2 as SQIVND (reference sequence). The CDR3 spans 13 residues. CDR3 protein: CASRPQGDTEAFF. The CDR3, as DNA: TGTGCCAGCAGGCCCCAGGGCGACACTGAAGCTTTCTTT.

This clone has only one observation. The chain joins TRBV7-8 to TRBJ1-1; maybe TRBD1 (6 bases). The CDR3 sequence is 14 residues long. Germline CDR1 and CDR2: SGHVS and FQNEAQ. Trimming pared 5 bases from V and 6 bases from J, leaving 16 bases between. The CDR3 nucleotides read TGTGCCAGCAGCCGACAGGTGGAAAGGTCTGAAGCTTTCTTT. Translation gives CASSRQVERSEAFF. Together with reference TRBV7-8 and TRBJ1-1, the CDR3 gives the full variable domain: GAGVSQSPRYKVAKRGQDVALRCDPISGHVSLFWYQQALGQGPEFLTYFQNEAQLDKSGLPSDRFFAERPEGSVSTLKIQRTQQEDSAVYLCASSRQVERSEAFFGQGTRLTVV.

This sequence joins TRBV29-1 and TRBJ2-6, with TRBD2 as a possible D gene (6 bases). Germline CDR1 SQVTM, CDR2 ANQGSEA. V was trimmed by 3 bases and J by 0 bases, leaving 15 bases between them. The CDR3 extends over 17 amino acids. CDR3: CSVEVTRGYSGANVLTF. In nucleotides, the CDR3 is TGCAGCGTTGAGGTCACCCGGGGGTACTCTGGGGCCAACGTCCTGACTTTC.

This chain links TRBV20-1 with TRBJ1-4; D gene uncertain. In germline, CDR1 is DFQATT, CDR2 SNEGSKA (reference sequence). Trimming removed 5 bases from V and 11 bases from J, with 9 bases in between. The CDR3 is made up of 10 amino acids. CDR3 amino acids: CSARGGKLFF. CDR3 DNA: TGCAGTGCTCGCGGAGGGAAACTGTTTTTT.

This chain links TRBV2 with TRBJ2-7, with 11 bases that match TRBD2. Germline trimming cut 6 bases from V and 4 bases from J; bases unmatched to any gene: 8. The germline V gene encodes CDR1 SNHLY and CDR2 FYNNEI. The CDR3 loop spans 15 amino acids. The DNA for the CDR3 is TGTGCCAGCAGATTTGGTAGCGGGAGGGAGTACGAGCAGTACTTC. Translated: CASRFGSGREYEQYF.

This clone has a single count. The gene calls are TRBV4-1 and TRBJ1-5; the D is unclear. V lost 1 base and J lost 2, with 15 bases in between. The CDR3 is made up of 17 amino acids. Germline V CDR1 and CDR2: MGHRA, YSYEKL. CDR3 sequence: CASSQVARAEGNQPQHF. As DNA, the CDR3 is TGCGCCAGCAGCCAAGTCGCTAGGGCGGAAGGCAATCAGCCCCAGCATTTT.

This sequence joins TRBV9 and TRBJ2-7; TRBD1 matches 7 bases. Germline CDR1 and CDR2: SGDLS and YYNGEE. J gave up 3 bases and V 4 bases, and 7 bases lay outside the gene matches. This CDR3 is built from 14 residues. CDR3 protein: CASSSETGSYEQYF. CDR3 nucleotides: TGTGCCAGCAGCTCCGAGACAGGGAGCTACGAGCAGTACTTC.

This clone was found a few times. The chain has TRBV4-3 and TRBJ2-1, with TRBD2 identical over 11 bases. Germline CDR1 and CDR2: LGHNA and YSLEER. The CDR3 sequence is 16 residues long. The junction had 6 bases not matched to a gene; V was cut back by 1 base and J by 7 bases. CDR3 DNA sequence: TGCGCCAGCAGCCAAGTTGCAACTAGCGGGGGAAATGAGCAGTTCTTC. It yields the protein CASSQVATSGGNEQFF.